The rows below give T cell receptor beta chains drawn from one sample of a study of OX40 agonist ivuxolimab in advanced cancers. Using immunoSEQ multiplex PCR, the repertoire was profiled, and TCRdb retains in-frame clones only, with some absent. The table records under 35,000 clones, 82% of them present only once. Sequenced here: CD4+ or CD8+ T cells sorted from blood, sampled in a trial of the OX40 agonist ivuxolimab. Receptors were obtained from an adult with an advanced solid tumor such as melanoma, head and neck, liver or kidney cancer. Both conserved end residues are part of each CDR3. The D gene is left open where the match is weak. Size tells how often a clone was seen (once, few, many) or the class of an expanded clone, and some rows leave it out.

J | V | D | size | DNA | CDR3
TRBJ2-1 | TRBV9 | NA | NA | TGTGCCAGCAGCGGCCGGGGCCAGGCGCTGGGTGAGCAGTTCTTC | CASSGRGQALGEQFF
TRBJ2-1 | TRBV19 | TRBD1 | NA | TGTGCCAGTAGTATTGGGGGACAGAACAATGAGCAGTTCTTC | CASSIGGQNNEQFF
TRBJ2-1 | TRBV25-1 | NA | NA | TGTGCCAGCAGTGAACACCGCGGGTCCCCCAACAATGAGCAGTTCTTC | CASSEHRGSPNNEQFF
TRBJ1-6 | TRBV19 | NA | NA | TGTGCCAGTAAATATTATCAGGGCGCGAATTCACCCCTCCACTTT | CASKYYQGANSPLHF
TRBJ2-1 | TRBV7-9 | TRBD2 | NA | TGTGCCAGCAGCTTAGGGGCTAGCGGGAGCTATGAGCAGTTCTTC | CASSLGASGSYEQFF
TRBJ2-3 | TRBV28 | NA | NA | TGTGCCAGCAGCCCTGAGGGTACTAGCACAGATACGCAGTATTTT | CASSPEGTSTDTQYF
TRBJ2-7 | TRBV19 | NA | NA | TGTGCCAGTAGTCGGGGACAAAGCTCCTACGAGCAGTACTTC | CASSRGQSSYEQYF
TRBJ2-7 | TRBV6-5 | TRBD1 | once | TGTGCCAGCAGTCGAACCGGGACAGGTGCCTACGAGCAGTACTTC | CASSRTGTGAYEQYF
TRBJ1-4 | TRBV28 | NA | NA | TGTGCCAGCAGTTTATGGGGGGAAAAACTGTTTTTT | CASSLWGEKLFF
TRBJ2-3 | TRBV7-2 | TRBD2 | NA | TGTGCCAGCAGCACCCCTAGCGGGAGGCCAGATACGCAGTATTTT | CASSTPSGRPDTQYF
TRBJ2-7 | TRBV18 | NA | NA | TGTGCCAGCTCACTTGACCTGGTTGAGGAGCAGTACTTC | CASSLDLVEEQYF
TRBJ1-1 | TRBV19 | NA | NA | TGTGCCAGTAGTATCAGCCGGGGTGGAGCTTTCTTT | CASSISRGGAFF
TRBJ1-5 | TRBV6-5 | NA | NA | TGTGCCAGCAGTTACTCCCGGGGTAGGCAGCCCCAGCATTTT | CASSYSRGRQPQHF
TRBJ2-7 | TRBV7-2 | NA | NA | TGTGCCAGCAGCTTAGAGAAGAGTGTCGAGCAGTACTTC | CASSLEKSVEQYF
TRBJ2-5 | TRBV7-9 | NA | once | TGTGCCAGCAGCAAACAAGAGGTAGAGACCCAGTACTTC | CASSKQEVETQYF
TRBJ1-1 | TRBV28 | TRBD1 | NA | TGTGCCAGCAGACCAGGAGACAGGGTGAACACTGAAGCTTTCTTT | CASRPGDRVNTEAFF
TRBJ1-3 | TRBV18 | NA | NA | TGTGCCAGCTCACCTACCTCGGGACAAGTCTCTGGAAACACCATATATTTT | CASSPTSGQVSGNTIYF
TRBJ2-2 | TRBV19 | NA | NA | TGTGCCAGTAGTGACGGGATTTTCCGGGAGCTGTTTTTT | CASSDGIFRELFF
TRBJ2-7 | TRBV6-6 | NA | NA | TGTGCCAGCAGTTACTCTAGCGACTCCTACGAGCAGTACTTC | CASSYSSDSYEQYF
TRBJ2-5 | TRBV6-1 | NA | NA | TGTGCCAGCCGGAGACAGAGCGATTTGGGAGAGACCCAGTACTTC | CASRRQSDLGETQYF